The 15 T cell receptor beta chains reported below all come from one sample, sequenced in a study of OX40 agonist ivuxolimab in advanced cancers. Clones were sequenced by immunoSEQ multiplex PCR, and TCRdb holds only the in-frame ones, with some missing. The data hold about 100,000 clones, with approximately 80% observed a single time. The starting material was CD4+ or CD8+ T cells sorted from blood, obtained in a trial of the OX40 agonist ivuxolimab. The source of these receptors is an adult with an advanced solid tumor such as melanoma, head and neck, liver or kidney cancer.

This clone has more than one count but fewer than ten. The rearrangement uses TRBV10-3 and TRBJ2-5; 7 bases fit TRBD2. The CDR3 is 14 residues long. Germline V lookup: CDR1 ENHRY, CDR2 SYGVKD. V lost 2 bases, J lost 0 bases, and 0 bases stayed unmatched. The CDR3 DNA is TGTGCCATCAGTGAGGGGGGGGACCAAGAGACCCAGTACTTC. It encodes CAISEGGDQETQYF.

The chain employs TRBV4-3 and TRBJ2-3; TRBD1 matches 7 bases. Trimming at V came to 0 bases and at J to 0 bases, leaving 0 bases not matched to a gene. The germline gives CDR1 LGHNA, CDR2 YSLEER. This CDR3 has 15 residues. The CDR3 nucleotides read TGCGCCAGCAGCCAAGACAGGGGGAGCACAGATACGCAGTATTTT. This codes for CASSQDRGSTDTQYF.

This rearrangement joins TRBV7-3 to TRBJ1-5, with D maybe TRBD1 (5 bases). The ends were cut back, 5 bases at V and 0 bases at J, with 23 bases in the middle. The V gene's germline CDR1 is SGHTA and CDR2 FQGTGA. The CDR3 extends over 19 amino acids. As DNA, the CDR3 is TGTGCCAGCAGCCCCTCCTCTAACACAGGTAAATATAGCAATCAGCCCCAGCATTTT. Protein sequence: CASSPSSNTGKYSNQPQHF.

V and J are TRBV4-1 and TRBJ1-1, with D unresolved. The V end lost 0 bases, the J end lost 3 bases, and 14 bases lay between the germline ends. Germline-derived CDR1 and CDR2 are MGHRA and YSYEKL. The CDR3 spans 16 residues. CDR3 amino acids: CASSQDVQYLYTEAFF. The CDR3 region has the DNA TGCGCCAGCAGCCAAGATGTCCAGTACCTATACACTGAAGCTTTCTTT.

The J gene is TRBJ2-7, the V gene TRBV10-2, with D unclear. This CDR3 is built from 13 residues. Germline-derived CDR1 and CDR2 are WSHSY and SAAADI. Trimming removed 5 bases at V and 2 bases at J, with 10 bases between. CDR3 amino acids: CASSLAETYEQYF. DNA for the CDR3: TGCGCCAGCAGTTTAGCAGAGACCTACGAGCAGTACTTC.

The gene calls are TRBV10-2 and TRBJ2-7; TRBD2 is a possible D gene (6 bases). CDR3 size: 15 residues. Germline CDR1 WSHSY, CDR2 SAAADI. Trimming took 7 bases from V and 1 from J, leaving 17 bases between them. This CDR3 reads CASTPRGSGSYEQYF. In nucleotides, the CDR3 is TGCGCCAGCACCCCCCGGGGGTCGGGGTCCTACGAGCAGTACTTC.

The CDR3 protein is CATSRRDRGNANTEAFF. The CDR3 nucleotides are TGTGCCACCAGCCGACGGGACAGGGGGAATGCGAACACTGAAGCTTTCTTT. The genes are TRBV15 and TRBJ1-1, with 11 nucleotides matching TRBD1. J was trimmed by 1 base and V by 5 bases; bases with no gene match: 9. The length of the CDR3 is 17 residues. The germline V gene encodes CDR1 LNHNV and CDR2 YYDKDF (reference sequence).

V and J are TRBV9 and TRBJ2-1, with D perhaps TRBD1 or TRBD2 (7 bases each). The V gene's germline CDR1 is SGDLS and CDR2 YYNGEE. Trimming removed 4 bases from V and 6 bases from J, with 29 bases in between. The CDR3 is 19 amino acids. In nucleotides, the CDR3 is TGTGCCAGCAGCTCAGGCCCACCGGGAGGCCAGGGGGGGGGCAATGAGCAGTTCTTC. Its protein is CASSSGPPGGQGGGNEQFF. Variable domain in full (rest from reference TRBV9 and TRBJ2-1): DSGVTQTPKHLITATGQRVTLRCSPRSGDLSVYWYQQSLDQGLQFLIQYYNGEERAKGNILERFSAQQFPDLHSELNLSSLELGDSALYFCASSSGPPGGQGGGNEQFFGPGTRLTVL.

The V and J genes are TRBV10-3 and TRBJ1-5, with a weak D call TRBD1 (5 bases). Per the germline V gene, CDR1 is ENHRY and CDR2 is SYGVKD. Trimming took 2 bases from V and 5 from J, leaving 7 bases between them. CDR3 length: 13 residues. The CDR3 loop reads CAISEGADQPQHF. DNA of the CDR3: TGTGCCATCAGTGAGGGGGCAGATCAGCCCCAGCATTTT.

The CDR3 spells CASSPLEEATGELFF. In DNA, the CDR3 is TGTGCCAGCAGCCCTCTGGAGGAGGCCACCGGGGAGCTGTTTTTT. The chain is built from TRBV7-9 and TRBJ2-2, with D possibly being TRBD2 (5 bases). There are 15 residues in the CDR3. Trimming removed 5 bases at V and 4 bases at J, with 14 bases between. Germline values: CDR1 SEHNR, CDR2 FQNEAQ (reference sequence).

The chain uses TRBV5-1 and TRBJ2-7; either TRBD1 or TRBD2 may supply D (5 bases each). This CDR3 has 14 amino acids. Trimming left V 2 bases short and J 3 bases short, with 12 bases between. Germline V gives CDR1 SGHRS, CDR2 YFSETQ. The CDR3 DNA reads as TGCGCCAGCAGCTTAGGTGGGGGAAACTACGAGCAGTACTTC. Translated, it gives CASSLGGGNYEQYF.

The chain recombines TRBV12-5 with TRBJ1-2; D unresolved. V was shortened by 6 bases and J by 6 bases, with 17 bases between the two germline ends. This CDR3 is built from 14 residues. CDR1 and CDR2 (germline): LGHNT, FRNRAP. Here the CDR3 reads CASGPVGVPDGYTF. CDR3 nucleotide sequence: TGTGCTAGTGGCCCCGTCGGGGTTCCTGATGGCTACACCTTC.

The V call is TRBV9, the J call TRBJ1-4, with TRBD1 matching 8 bases. Germline-derived CDR1 and CDR2 are SGDLS and YYNGEE. The CDR3 is made up of 15 amino acids. With V trimmed by 3 bases and J by 0 bases, 1 base remained unmatched. The DNA for the CDR3 is TGTGCCAGCAGCGGACAGGGGTCAACTAATGAAAAACTGTTTTTT. As protein: CASSGQGSTNEKLFF.

The rearrangement uses TRBV30 and TRBJ2-7; 8 bases agree with TRBD1. Germline V gives CDR1 GTSNPN, CDR2 SVGIG (reference sequence). V shed 3 bases and J 2 bases; nucleotides not matched to a gene: 6. This CDR3 has 14 amino acids. In nucleotides, the CDR3 is TGTGCCTGGAGGCACAGGGGGTATACCTACGAGCAGTACTTC. Its translation: CAWRHRGYTYEQYF.

The rearrangement uses TRBV5-1 and TRBJ2-7; D is ambiguous. This CDR3 has 15 amino acids. Germline CDR1 SGHRS, CDR2 YFSETQ. Deletions cut 3 bases from V and 2 bases from J, with 15 bases between. The CDR3 loop reads CASSSVELGTYEQYF. CDR3 DNA: TGCGCCAGCAGCTCGGTAGAATTGGGTACCTACGAGCAGTACTTC.